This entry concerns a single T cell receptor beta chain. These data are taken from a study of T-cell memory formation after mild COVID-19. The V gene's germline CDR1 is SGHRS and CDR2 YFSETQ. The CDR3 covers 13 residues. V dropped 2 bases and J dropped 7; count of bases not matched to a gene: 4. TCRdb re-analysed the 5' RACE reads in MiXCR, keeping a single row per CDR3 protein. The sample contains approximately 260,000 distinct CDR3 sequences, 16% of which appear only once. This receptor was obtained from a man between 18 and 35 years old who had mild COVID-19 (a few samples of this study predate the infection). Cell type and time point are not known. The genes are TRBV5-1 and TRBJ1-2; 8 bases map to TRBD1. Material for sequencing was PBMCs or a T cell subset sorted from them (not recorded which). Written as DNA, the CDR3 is TGCGCCAGCAGCTTACAGGGGGAAGGTGGCTACACCTTC. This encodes CASSLQGEGGYTF.